This entry describes one T cell receptor (beta chain). The data stem from a study of blood T cell repertoires in COVID-19. Overall study context: PBMCs, B-cell-depleted T cells, or T cells were the source of the cDNA or gDNA that made up the material.

Sequencing used immunoSEQ multiplex PCR; TCRdb keeps in-frame clones, though not all of them. The data show over 200,000 clones, about nine tenths seen once. This CDR3 spans 16 amino acids. Trimming left V 0 bases short and J 1 base short, with 13 bases between. Germline V CDR1 and CDR2: MGHRA, YSYEKL. The material sequenced was peripheral blood. The chain links TRBV4-1 to TRBJ2-7, with a tentative D call TRBD1 (5 bases). This clonotype was sampled from a man aged 25 to 40 with COVID-19, enrolled during active disease. The CDR3, as DNA: TGCGCCAGCAGCCAAGAAGGGGTTACGACGTCCTACGAGCAGTACTTC. Encoded protein: CASSQEGVTTSYEQYF.